The present entry profiles one TCR beta chain with its context. This CDR3 region has 12 residues. The germline gives CDR1 SNHLY, CDR2 FYNNEI. Trimming pared 6 bases from V and 10 bases from J, leaving 15 bases between. These data belong to a study of blood T cell repertoires in COVID-19. Method: immunoSEQ multiplex PCR; TCRdb's copy keeps in-frame clones and lacks some. Among around 200,000 clones, approximately 88% were seen once, and the ten largest hold 6% to 7%. This clonotype was sampled from a middle-aged woman with COVID-19, enrolled during active disease. Sequencing was carried out using peripheral blood. The chain carries TRBV2 and TRBJ1-1; TRBD1 is a possible D gene (5 bases). The CDR3 nucleotides read TGTGCCAGCAGGGTCGGAGGGGCGGGAGCTTTCTTT. Its protein is CASRVGGAGAFF.